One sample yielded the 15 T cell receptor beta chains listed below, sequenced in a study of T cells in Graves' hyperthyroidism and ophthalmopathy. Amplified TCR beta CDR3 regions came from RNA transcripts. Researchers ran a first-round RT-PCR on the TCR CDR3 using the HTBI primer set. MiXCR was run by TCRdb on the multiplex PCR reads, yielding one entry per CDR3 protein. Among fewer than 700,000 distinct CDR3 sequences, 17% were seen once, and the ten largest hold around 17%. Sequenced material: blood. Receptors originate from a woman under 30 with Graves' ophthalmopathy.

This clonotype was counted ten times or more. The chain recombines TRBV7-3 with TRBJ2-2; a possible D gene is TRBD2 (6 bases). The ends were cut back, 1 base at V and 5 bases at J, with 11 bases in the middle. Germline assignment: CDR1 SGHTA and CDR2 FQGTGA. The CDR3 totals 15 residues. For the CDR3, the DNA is TGTGCCAGCAGCTTAAGGGGTCGGGGGACCGGGGAGCTGTTTTTT. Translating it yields CASSLRGRGTGELFF.

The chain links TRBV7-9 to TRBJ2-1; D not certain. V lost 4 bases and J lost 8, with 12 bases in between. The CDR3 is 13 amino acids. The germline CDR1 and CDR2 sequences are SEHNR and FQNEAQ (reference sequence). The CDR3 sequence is CASSSQGLYEQFF. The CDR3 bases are TGTGCCAGCAGCTCCCAAGGGCTTTATGAGCAGTTCTTC.

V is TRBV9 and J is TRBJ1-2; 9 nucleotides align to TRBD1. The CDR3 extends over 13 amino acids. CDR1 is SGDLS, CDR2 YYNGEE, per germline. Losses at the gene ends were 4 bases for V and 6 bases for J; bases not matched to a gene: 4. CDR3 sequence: CASSLDRGDGYTF. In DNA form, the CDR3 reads TGTGCCAGCAGCCTGGACAGGGGAGATGGCTACACCTTC.

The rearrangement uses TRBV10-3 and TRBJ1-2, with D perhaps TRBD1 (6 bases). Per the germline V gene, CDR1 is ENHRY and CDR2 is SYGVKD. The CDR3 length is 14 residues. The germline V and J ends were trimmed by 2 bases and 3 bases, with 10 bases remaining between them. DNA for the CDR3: TGTGCCATCAGTGAGGGGGGGCCATACTATGGCTACACCTTC. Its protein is CAISEGGPYYGYTF.

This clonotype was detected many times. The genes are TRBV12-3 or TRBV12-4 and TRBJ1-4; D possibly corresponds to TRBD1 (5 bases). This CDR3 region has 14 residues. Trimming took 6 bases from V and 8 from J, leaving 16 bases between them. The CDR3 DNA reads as TGTGCCAGCAGCCCGGGACCGAACAGGGAAAAACTGTTTTTT. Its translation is CASSPGPNREKLFF.

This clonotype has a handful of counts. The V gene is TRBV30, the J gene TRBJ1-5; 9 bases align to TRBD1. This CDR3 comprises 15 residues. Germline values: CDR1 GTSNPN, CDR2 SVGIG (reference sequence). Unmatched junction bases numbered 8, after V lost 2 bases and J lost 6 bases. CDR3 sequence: CAWSRLGTGSQPQHF. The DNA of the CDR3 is TGTGCCTGGAGTAGGTTAGGGACAGGGAGTCAGCCCCAGCATTTT. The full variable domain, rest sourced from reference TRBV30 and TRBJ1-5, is SQTIHQWPATLVQPVGSPLSLECTVEGTSNPNLYWYRQAAGRGLQLLFYSVGIGQISSEVPQNLSASRPQDRQFILSSKKLLLSDSGFYLCAWSRLGTGSQPQHFGDGTRLSIL.

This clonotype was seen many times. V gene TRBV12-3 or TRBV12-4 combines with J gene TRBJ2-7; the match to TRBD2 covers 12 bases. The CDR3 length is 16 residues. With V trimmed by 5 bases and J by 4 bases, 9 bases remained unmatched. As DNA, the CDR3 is TGTGCCAGCAGTGAAACTAGCGGGAGGTTGCGGTACGAGCAGTACTTC. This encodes CASSETSGRLRYEQYF.

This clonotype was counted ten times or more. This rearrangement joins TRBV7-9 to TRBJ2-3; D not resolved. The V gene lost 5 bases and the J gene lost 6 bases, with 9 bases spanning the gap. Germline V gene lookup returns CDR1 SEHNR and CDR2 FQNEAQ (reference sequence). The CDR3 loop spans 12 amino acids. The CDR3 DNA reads TGTGCCAGCAGCCCCTCGGGCGATACGCAGTATTTT. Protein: CASSPSGDTQYF.

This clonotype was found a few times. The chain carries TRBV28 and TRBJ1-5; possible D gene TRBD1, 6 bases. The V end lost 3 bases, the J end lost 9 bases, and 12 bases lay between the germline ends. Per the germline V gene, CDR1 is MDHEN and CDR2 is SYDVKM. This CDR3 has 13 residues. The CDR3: CASSLQGLGPQHF. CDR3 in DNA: TGTGCCAGCAGTTTGCAGGGGCTTGGGCCCCAGCATTTT.

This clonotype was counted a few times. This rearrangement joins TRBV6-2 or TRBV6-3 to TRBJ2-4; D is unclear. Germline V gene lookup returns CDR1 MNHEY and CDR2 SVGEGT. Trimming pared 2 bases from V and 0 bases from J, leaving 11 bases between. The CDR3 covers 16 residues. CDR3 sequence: CASSYPSVLAKNIQYF. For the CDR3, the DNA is TGTGCCAGCAGTTACCCTTCGGTACTAGCCAAAAACATTCAGTACTTC.

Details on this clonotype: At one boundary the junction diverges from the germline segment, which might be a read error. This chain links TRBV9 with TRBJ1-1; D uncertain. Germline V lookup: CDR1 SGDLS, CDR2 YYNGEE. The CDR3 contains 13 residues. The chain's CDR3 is CASSVAPNTKAFF. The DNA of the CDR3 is TGTGCCAGCAGCGTAGCCCCGAACACTAAAGCTTTCTTT.

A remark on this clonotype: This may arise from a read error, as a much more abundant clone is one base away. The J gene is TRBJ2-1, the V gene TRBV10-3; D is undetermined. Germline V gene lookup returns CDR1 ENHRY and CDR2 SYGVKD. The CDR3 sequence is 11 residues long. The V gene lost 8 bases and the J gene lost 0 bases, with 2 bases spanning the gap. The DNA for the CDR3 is TGTGCCATCGGCTCCTACAATGAGCAGTTCTTC. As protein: CAIGSYNEQFF.

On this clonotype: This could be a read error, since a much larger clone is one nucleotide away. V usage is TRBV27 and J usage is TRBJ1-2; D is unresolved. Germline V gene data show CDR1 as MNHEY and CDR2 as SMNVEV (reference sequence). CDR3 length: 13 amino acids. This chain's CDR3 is CASSYRPSYDYTF. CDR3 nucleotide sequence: TGTGCCAGCAGTTATCGCCCCTCCTATGACTACACCTTC.

The CDR3 nucleotides are TGTGCCAGCAGCTTAACCGGGCTTAGTCTACTCTCCTACAATGAGCAGTTCTTC. Translating gives CASSLTGLSLLSYNEQFF. V and J are TRBV11-1 and TRBJ2-1; D call uncertain. This CDR3 contains 18 residues. The V and J ends lost 2 bases and 0 bases respectively, with 17 bases between them. Germline V gives CDR1 SGHAT, CDR2 FQDESV (reference sequence).

CDR3 amino acids: CASSARPGKKPADTQYF. CDR3 DNA sequence: TGTGCCAGCAGTGCTCGCCCGGGCAAAAAACCCGCAGATACGCAGTATTTT. The chain is built from TRBV12-3 or TRBV12-4 and TRBJ2-3; D is uncertain. This CDR3 comprises 17 residues. V lost 5 bases and J lost 4, with 22 bases in between.